These 14 T cell receptor beta chains were sequenced from one sample in a study of regulatory T cells in long-lasting Graves disease. Stated time point: newly diagnosed GD, antithyroid drugs for less than 3 months. With RNA extracted from PBMCs as input, the TCR library was made. With iRepertoire HTBI primers and Arm-PCR of CDR3 regions, TCR beta libraries were built. One entry per CDR3 protein, called by TCRdb with MiXCR from the multiplex PCR reads. The table includes approximately 560,000 distinct CDR3 sequences, roughly a sixth detected once. The same data also went into a second study, on T cells in Graves' hyperthyroidism and ophthalmopathy.

Material: peripheral blood mononuclear cells (PBMCs), obtained at new diagnosis, from a patient treated with antithyroid drugs. The receptors shown here come from a man younger than 35 with Graves disease.

The chain employs TRBV20-1 and TRBJ2-1, with 11 bases that match TRBD2. The CDR3 is 14 residues long. J gave up 4 bases and V 5 bases, and 4 bases lay outside the gene matches. Germline loops: CDR1 DFQATT, CDR2 SNEGSKA (reference sequence). The CDR3 DNA follows: TGCAGTGCTGTTCTAGCGGGAGGTTACAATGAGCAGTTCTTC. It is translated as CSAVLAGGYNEQFF.

This clonotype was seen ten or more times. The V gene is TRBV12-3 or TRBV12-4, the J gene TRBJ2-2; D possibly corresponds to TRBD2 (6 bases). The CDR3 covers 15 residues. V lost 3 bases to trimming and J lost 0 bases, with 8 bases between them. The CDR3 region is CASSLRDANTGELFF. The CDR3 DNA follows: TGTGCCAGCAGTTTGCGGGACGCGAACACCGGGGAGCTGTTTTTT.

This clonotype has ten or more counts. The chain links TRBV20-1 to TRBJ2-2; D might be TRBD1 (5 bases). Germline loops: CDR1 DFQATT, CDR2 SNEGSKA (reference sequence). V gave up 1 base and J gave up 3 bases, with 12 bases separating them. The CDR3 loop spans 15 amino acids. The CDR3 spells CSARGGQLDTGELFF. The CDR3 coding sequence is TGCAGTGCTAGAGGGGGCCAGCTGGACACCGGGGAGCTGTTTTTT.

Ten or more counts support this clonotype. The chain recombines TRBV24-1 with TRBJ2-7; 7 bases match TRBD1. This CDR3 region has 13 residues. Germline V CDR1 and CDR2: KGHDR, SFDVKD. V lost 5 bases and J lost 3; bases outside the gene matches: 3. The CDR3, as DNA: TGTGCCACCAGTGGGGCAGGGGGCTACGAGCAGTACTTC. It encodes CATSGAGGYEQYF.

This clonotype has ten or more counts. The V and J genes are TRBV5-1 and TRBJ2-1; D is undetermined. This CDR3 has 12 residues. The ends were cut back, 5 bases at V and 6 bases at J, with 9 bases in the middle. The germline CDR1 and CDR2 sequences are SGHRS and YFSETQ. The CDR3 loop reads CASSYVPNEQFF. The DNA for the CDR3 is TGCGCCAGCAGTTACGTGCCCAATGAGCAGTTCTTC. Full variable domain (outside the CDR3, taken from reference TRBV5-1 and TRBJ2-1): KAGVTQTPRYLIKTRGQQVTLSCSPISGHRSVSWYQQTPGQGLQFLFEYFSETQRNKGNFPGRFSGRQFSNSRSEMNVSTLELGDSALYLCASSYVPNEQFFGPGTRLTVL.

The chain carries TRBV9 and TRBJ2-3, with D perhaps matching TRBD2 (6 bases). Germline V gives CDR1 SGDLS, CDR2 YYNGEE. With 3 bases removed from V and 1 base from J, the gap between germline ends came to 12 bases. The CDR3 has 15 amino acids. The CDR3 reads CASSASSVGTDTQYF. The CDR3 DNA reads TGTGCCAGCAGCGCCTCTAGCGTGGGCACAGATACGCAGTATTTT.

This clonotype occurred many times. V is TRBV7-8 and J is TRBJ2-7, with D tentatively TRBD1 (5 bases). Trimming shortened V by 4 bases and J by 3 bases, and 10 bases separated the two germline ends. The CDR3 has 13 amino acids. Germline CDR1 and CDR2: SGHVS and FQNEAQ. The CDR3 nucleotides read TGTGCCAGCAGCTCCTTCACAGGCTACGAGCAGTACTTC. It is translated as CASSSFTGYEQYF.

The V gene is TRBV24-1, the J gene TRBJ2-3, with TRBD2 matching 7 bases. In germline, CDR1 is KGHDR, CDR2 SFDVKD. The V and J ends lost 5 bases and 1 base, in that order; junction bases with no gene match: 5. This CDR3 contains 15 residues. CDR3 bases: TGTGCCACCAGTGCCATCAGCGGGGGCACAGATACGCAGTATTTT. Residues: CATSAISGGTDTQYF.

This clonotype appeared a few times. The V gene is TRBV29-1, the J gene TRBJ2-2, with TRBD1 identical over 8 bases. J was trimmed by 5 bases and V by 6 bases; bases with no gene match: 11. In germline, CDR1 is SQVTM, CDR2 ANQGSEA. The CDR3 is made up of 15 amino acids. In DNA, the CDR3 is TGCAGCGTCCCCGGACAGGGACGTGAGACCGGGGAGCTGTTTTTT. Its protein is CSVPGQGRETGELFF.

This rearrangement joins TRBV9 to TRBJ2-2; 9 nucleotides line up with TRBD1. Germline CDR1 reads SGDLS; CDR2 reads YYNGEE. The CDR3 runs 15 residues. Trimming removed 5 bases from V and 9 bases from J; junction bases left unmatched: 11. The chain's CDR3 is CASSGTGTKTRELFF. The CDR3 DNA is TGTGCCAGCAGTGGGACAGGGACAAAAACCAGGGAGCTGTTTTTT.

This chain uses TRBV7-3 with TRBJ2-2; TRBD2 matches at 12 bases. The germline gives CDR1 SGHTA, CDR2 FQGTGA. J lost 4 bases, V lost 2 bases, and 8 bases had no gene match. The CDR3 totals 18 residues. The CDR3 loop is CASSLDGTSGYLTGELFF. The CDR3 DNA sequence: TGTGCCAGCAGCTTAGATGGGACTAGCGGGTACCTCACCGGGGAGCTGTTTTTT.

The chain combines TRBV6-4 with TRBJ2-1; TRBD2 matches at 15 bases. Germline loops: CDR1 MRHNA, CDR2 SNTAGT. V dropped 3 bases and J dropped 9; count of bases not matched to a gene: 0. This CDR3 contains 14 residues. The CDR3 spells CASSEGLAGGEQFF. Written as DNA, the CDR3 is TGTGCCAGCAGTGAGGGACTAGCGGGAGGTGAGCAGTTCTTC.

The CDR3 DNA reads as TGTGCCAGCTCGGAGGGAGGGCCCAATGAGCAGTTCTTC. It encodes CASSEGGPNEQFF. This chain uses TRBV6-1 with TRBJ2-1; 7 bases match TRBD2. This CDR3 has 13 residues. With 8 bases clipped from V and 6 bases from J, the junction kept 7 bases outside the gene matches. CDR1 is MNHNS and CDR2 is SASEGT in the germline V gene.

This clonotype has a single count. This rearrangement joins TRBV7-9 to TRBJ2-3; D is uncertain. With 2 bases removed from V and 1 base from J, the gap between germline ends came to 7 bases. Germline assignment: CDR1 SEHNR and CDR2 FQNEAQ (reference sequence). CDR3 length: 14 residues. DNA for the CDR3: TGTGCCAGCAGCTTAAGCTATGGCACAGATACGCAGTATTTT. Its translation: CASSLSYGTDTQYF.